This T cell receptor beta chain stems from a study of OX40 agonist ivuxolimab in advanced cancers. Study context: Patients with hepatocellular carcinoma, melanoma, renal cell or head and neck cancer made up the dose-escalation patients. General observations from the study: At doses 0.1 to 3.0 mg/kg, CD4+ and CD8+ clones expanded.

TCRdb keeps only in-frame clones here, not all; method: immunoSEQ multiplex PCR. In the table there are about 36,000 clones, around 89% of which are singletons. Germline CDR1 and CDR2: KGHSH and LQKENI. This CDR3 spans 14 amino acids. V was cut by 4 bases and J by 0 bases, with 10 bases left in between. About this clone itself: Its antigen is currently unknown.

The sample consisted of CD4+ or CD8+ T cells sorted from blood, taken in a trial of the OX40 agonist ivuxolimab. The chain uses TRBV18 and TRBJ2-7, with D perhaps TRBD1 or TRBD2 (5 bases each). This TCR derives from an adult with an advanced solid tumor such as melanoma, head and neck, liver or kidney cancer. Written as DNA, the CDR3 is TGTGCCAGCTCACACCCGGGGCGCTCCTACGAGCAGTACTTC. Translating gives CASSHPGRSYEQYF. Variable domain in full (rest from reference TRBV18 and TRBJ2-7): NAGVMQNPRHLVRRRGQEARLRCSPMKGHSHVYWYRQLPEEGLKFMVYLQKENIIDESGMPKERFSAEFPKEGPSILRIQQVVRGDSAAYFCASSHPGRSYEQYFGPGTRLTVT.